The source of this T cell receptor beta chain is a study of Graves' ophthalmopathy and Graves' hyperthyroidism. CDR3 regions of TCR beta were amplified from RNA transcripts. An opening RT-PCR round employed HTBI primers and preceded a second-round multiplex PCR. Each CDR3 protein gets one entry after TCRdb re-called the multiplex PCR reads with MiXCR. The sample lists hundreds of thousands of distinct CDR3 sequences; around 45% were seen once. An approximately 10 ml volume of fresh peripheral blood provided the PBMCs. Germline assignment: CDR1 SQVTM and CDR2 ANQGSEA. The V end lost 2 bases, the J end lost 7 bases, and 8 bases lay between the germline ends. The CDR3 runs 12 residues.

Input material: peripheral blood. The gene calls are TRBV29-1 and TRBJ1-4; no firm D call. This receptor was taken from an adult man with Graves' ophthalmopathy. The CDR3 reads CSVESRGEKLFF. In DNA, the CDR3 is TGCAGCGTTGAAAGCCGGGGTGAAAAACTGTTTTTT. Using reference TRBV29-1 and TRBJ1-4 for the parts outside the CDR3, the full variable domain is SAVISQKPSRDICQRGTSLTIQCQVDSQVTMMFWYRQQPGQSLTLIATANQGSEATYESGFVIDKFPISRPNLTFSTLTVSNMSPEDSSIYLCSVESRGEKLFFGSGTQLSVL.